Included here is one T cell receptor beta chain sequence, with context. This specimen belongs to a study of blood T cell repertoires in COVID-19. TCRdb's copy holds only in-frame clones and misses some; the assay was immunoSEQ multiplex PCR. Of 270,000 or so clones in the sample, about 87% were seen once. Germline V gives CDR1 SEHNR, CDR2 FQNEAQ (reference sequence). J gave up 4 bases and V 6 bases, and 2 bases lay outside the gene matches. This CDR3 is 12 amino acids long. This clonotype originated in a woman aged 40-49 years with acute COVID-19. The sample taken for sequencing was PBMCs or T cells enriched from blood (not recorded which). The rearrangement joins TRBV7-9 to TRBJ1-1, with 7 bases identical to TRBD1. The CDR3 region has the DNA TGTGCCAGCAGAAGGGACAGCACTGAAGCTTTCTTT. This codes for CASRRDSTEAFF.